This T cell receptor (beta chain) is drawn from a study of cytomegalovirus exposure and HLA in healthy donors. The length of the CDR3 is 15 residues. V trimming: 3 bases; J trimming: 7 bases; junction bases outside the gene matches: 7. CDR1 KGHSH and CDR2 LQKENI come from the germline V gene. The PCR ran on 60 Vbeta and 13 Jbeta primers. TCRdb's table, derived via immunoSEQ multiplex PCR, lists solely in-frame clones and lacks some. The sample includes 110,000 to 150,000 clones, roughly 80% of them seen just once. The chain carries TRBV18 and TRBJ1-5; TRBD1 aligns across 9 bases. Sequenced material: PBMCs. This receptor was identified in a female donor in good health and CMV-seronegative. DNA for the CDR3: TGTGCCAGCTCACCCCAACAGGGGGCGAACCAGCCCCAGCATTTT. Protein product: CASSPQQGANQPQHF. The whole variable domain, remainder taken from reference TRBV18 and TRBJ1-5, is NAGVMQNPRHLVRRRGQEARLRCSPMKGHSHVYWYRQLPEEGLKFMVYLQKENIIDESGMPKERFSAEFPKEGPSILRIQQVVRGDSAAYFCASSPQQGANQPQHFGDGTRLSIL.